The present TCR beta chain was sequenced within a study of T-cell memory formation after mild COVID-19. On the study more broadly: The study found TCR clusters largely donor specific.

Points on this clonotype: Antigen: not known.

Study results and caveats: SARS-CoV-2 specificity was not confirmed for second-wave clones peaking on day 37. Some responding clones appeared in pre-infection memory, suggesting cross-reactive memory joined. Of the contracting clones, CD4+ ones lay mainly in CM and EM, and CD8+ ones in EMRA.

TCRdb ran MiXCR on the 5' RACE reads and lists one entry per CDR3 protein. The table lists hundreds of thousands of distinct CDR3 sequences, 15% to 20% of them singletons. Germline V gene sequence: CDR1 SGHNT, CDR2 YYREEE (reference sequence). V was pared by 5 bases and J by 1 base, with 6 bases of the junction left unmatched. The CDR3 covers 14 residues. V gene TRBV5-4 combines with J gene TRBJ2-7; 7 bases are shared with TRBD2. Specimen: PBMCs or a T cell subset sorted from them (not recorded which). This sequence originates from an adult woman who had mild COVID-19 (a few samples of this study predate the infection). Cell type and time point are not known. CDR3 sequence reads: CASSSGLGSYEQYF. DNA of the CDR3: TGTGCCAGCAGTAGTGGACTAGGGTCCTACGAGCAGTACTTC.